The 18 T cell receptor beta chains in this list originate from one sample, sequenced in a study of OX40 agonist ivuxolimab in advanced cancers. Here immunoSEQ multiplex PCR was the method, and the copy in TCRdb shows in-frame clones only, minus some. The sample holds tens of thousands of clones; approximately 80% are singletons and the top ten take roughly a sixth. The sample was CD4+ or CD8+ T cells sorted from blood, taken in a trial of the OX40 agonist ivuxolimab. The receptor set was obtained from an adult with an advanced solid tumor such as melanoma, head and neck, liver or kidney cancer.

This chain links TRBV29-1 with TRBJ2-3, with 8 bases aligning to TRBD1. The germline CDR1 and CDR2 sequences are SQVTM and ANQGSEA. J gave up 2 bases and V 1 base, and 8 bases lay outside the gene matches. This CDR3 has 16 amino acids. The CDR3 here is CSVEVWTGIATDTQYF. The CDR3 DNA sequence: TGCAGCGTTGAAGTGTGGACAGGGATCGCCACAGATACGCAGTATTTT.

The sample holds a few counts of this clone. This chain uses TRBV6-1 with TRBJ2-2; D might be TRBD2 (6 bases). CDR3 length: 15 amino acids. Germline V gene data show CDR1 as MNHNS and CDR2 as SASEGT. V lost 5 bases, J lost 7 bases, and 17 bases lay in between. This CDR3 reads CASSPAPAGLGELFF. As DNA, the CDR3 is TGTGCCAGCAGTCCCGCCCCAGCGGGCCTCGGGGAGCTGTTTTTT.

The chain recombines TRBV9 with TRBJ1-5; a possible D gene is TRBD1 (6 bases). The CDR3 has 15 residues. With 4 bases removed from V and 5 bases from J, the gap between germline ends came to 16 bases. The V gene's germline CDR1 is SGDLS and CDR2 YYNGEE. The CDR3 nucleotides are TGTGCCAGCAGCACCGAGGGGGAGATGGATCAGCCCCAGCATTTT. Its protein is CASSTEGEMDQPQHF.

In its sample, this clone was seen once. The V gene is TRBV4-1, the J gene TRBJ2-1; D may be TRBD2 (5 bases). The CDR3 is made up of 12 amino acids. CDR1 is MGHRA and CDR2 is YSYEKL in the germline V gene. Deletions cut 1 base from V and 10 bases from J, with 8 bases between. The CDR3 DNA is TGCGCCAGCAGCCAAGTAACGGGGGAGCAGTTCTTC. It codes for CASSQVTGEQFF.

The genes are TRBV20-1 and TRBJ1-5; D not certain. V was pared by 8 bases and J by 8 bases, with 7 bases between. The germline gives CDR1 DFQATT, CDR2 SNEGSKA (reference sequence). The length of the CDR3 is 9 residues. As DNA, the CDR3 is TGCAGTCTAGGTGAGCCCCAGCATTTT. Translation: CSLGEPQHF.

The chain couples TRBV28 to TRBJ1-6, with TRBD1 matching 7 bases. Germline V gene lookup returns CDR1 MDHEN and CDR2 SYDVKM. With 5 bases clipped from V and 10 bases from J, the junction kept 14 bases outside the gene matches. The CDR3 extends over 16 amino acids. In nucleotides, the CDR3 is TGTGCCAGCAGTGCATTTTCCGGGACAGTGGGGTCACCCCTCCACTTT. It translates to CASSAFSGTVGSPLHF.

The chain couples TRBV5-3 to TRBJ2-1, with 10 nucleotides matching TRBD2. TRBV5-3 is recorded as an ORF, its role being uncertain. This CDR3 region has 16 residues. V dropped 2 bases and J dropped 4; count of bases not matched to a gene: 6. CDR3 in amino acids: CARSFIPSGSYNEQFF. Here the CDR3 DNA reads TGTGCCAGAAGCTTTATCCCTAGCGGGAGTTACAATGAGCAGTTCTTC.

The V call is TRBV20-1, the J call TRBJ1-1, with 7 bases lining up with TRBD1. Germline CDR1 reads DFQATT; CDR2 reads SNEGSKA (reference sequence). CDR3 size: 11 residues. The CDR3 nucleotides read TGCAGGAGCCAGAGGGGGCCTGAAGCTTTCTTT. Amino acids: CRSQRGPEAFF.

The chain links TRBV27 to TRBJ2-7, with 7 positions matching TRBD1. V shed 7 bases and J 4 bases; nucleotides not matched to a gene: 13. Germline V CDR1 and CDR2: MNHEY, SMNVEV (reference sequence). The CDR3 sequence is 15 residues long. The CDR3 DNA reads as TGTGCCAGCACCTCCCTGACAGGGAAAGGTTACGAGCAGTACTTC. Residues: CASTSLTGKGYEQYF.

This chain joins TRBV27 and TRBJ2-3, with D tentatively TRBD1 (5 bases). Germline loops: CDR1 MNHEY, CDR2 SMNVEV (reference sequence). The CDR3 runs to 14 residues. Trimming took off 10 bases at V and 0 bases at J, with 14 bases between the two ends. CDR3 loop: CATQQATSTDTQYF. CDR3 bases: TGTGCCACCCAACAGGCAACTAGCACAGATACGCAGTATTTT.

This rearrangement joins TRBV5-1 to TRBJ2-7, with 8 bases matching TRBD1. CDR1 is SGHRS and CDR2 is YFSETQ in the germline V gene. V shed 4 bases, J shed 4 bases, and the junction held 7 bases outside the gene matches. This CDR3 is built from 14 residues. The DNA for the CDR3 is TGCGCCAGCAGCGGAGGGACAGGAGCTTACGAGCAGTACTTC. Its protein product is CASSGGTGAYEQYF.

The chain combines TRBV30 with TRBJ1-1, with TRBD1 identical over 7 bases. This CDR3 region has 15 residues. The germline CDR1 and CDR2 sequences are GTSNPN and SVGIG (reference sequence). J was trimmed by 0 bases and V by 3 bases; bases with no gene match: 7. This chain's CDR3 is CAWRSRGRMNTEAFF. DNA of the CDR3: TGTGCCTGGAGGTCGAGGGGGCGAATGAACACTGAAGCTTTCTTT.

The CDR3 bases are TGTGCCAGCAGCCCCACTGTCGTCACAGATACGCAGTATTTT. It yields the protein CASSPTVVTDTQYF. The chain has TRBV9 and TRBJ2-3; unclear D gene. Germline loops: CDR1 SGDLS, CDR2 YYNGEE. The CDR3 length is 14 residues. V lost 4 bases to trimming and J lost 2 bases, with 11 bases between them.

The V gene is TRBV6-5, the J gene TRBJ1-6, with 8 bases identical to TRBD1. Germline trimming cut 6 bases from V and 9 bases from J; bases unmatched to any gene: 7. Germline CDR1 is MNHEY and CDR2 is SVGAGI. The CDR3 is 14 amino acids. The CDR3 DNA follows: TGTGCCAGCAGGCAAGACAGGGGCGGTTCACCCCTCCACTTT. Translated: CASRQDRGGSPLHF.

The rearrangement uses TRBV30 and TRBJ1-1, with D perhaps matching TRBD1 (6 bases). V lost 5 bases, J lost 0 bases, and 16 bases lay in between. The CDR3 covers 15 residues. CDR1 GTSNPN and CDR2 SVGIG come from the germline V gene (reference sequence). CDR3 residues: CAWRQAGWLNTEAFF. CDR3 sequence (DNA): TGTGCCTGGCGACAGGCAGGGTGGTTGAACACTGAAGCTTTCTTT.

The chain carries TRBV7-8 and TRBJ2-5, with D hard to call. From germline, CDR1 is SGHVS and CDR2 FQNEAQ. This CDR3 spans 12 amino acids. V was shortened by 5 bases and J by 10 bases, with 14 bases between the two germline ends. In nucleotides, the CDR3 is TGTGCCAGCAGCCCCCCGGGTTGGAACCAGTACTTC. It codes for CASSPPGWNQYF.

The chain is built from TRBV15 and TRBJ1-4; D unresolved. This CDR3 comprises 16 residues. Trimming stripped 1 base from V and 2 bases from J, with 11 bases between. CDR1 and CDR2 (germline): LNHNV, YYDKDF (reference sequence). The CDR3 DNA sequence: TGTGCCACCAGCAGAGTAGTTCGGCGGACTAATGAAAAACTGTTTTTT. Translating gives CATSRVVRRTNEKLFF.

The gene calls are TRBV7-9 and TRBJ2-5, with 7 bases lining up with TRBD1. The germline V gene has CDR1 SEHNR and CDR2 FQNEAQ (reference sequence). Losses at the gene ends were 4 bases for V and 1 base for J; bases not matched to a gene: 3. The CDR3 loop spans 14 amino acids. For the CDR3, the DNA is TGTGCCAGCAGCTCACAGGGGATCCAAGAGACCCAGTACTTC. It encodes CASSSQGIQETQYF.